This entry lists 5 T cell receptor beta chains sequenced from one sample in a study of T-cell reconstitution after alpha-beta-depleted transplantation in children. TCRbeta library preparation incorporated unique molecular identifiers. Using its own MiXCR run on the PCR reads, TCRdb lists one record per CDR3 protein. The sample holds almost 400,000 distinct CDR3 sequences, roughly 22% seen once. The material sequenced was PBMCs from the stem cell graft donor, taken from the stem cell graft. Receptor source: a human donor who donated a stem cell graft to a child with acute myeloid leukemia.

This clonotype was seen ten or more times. This sequence joins TRBV10-2 and TRBJ2-7; 8 bases line up with TRBD1. The CDR3 totals 13 residues. Germline V CDR1 and CDR2: WSHSY, SAAADI. The junction had 9 bases not matched to a gene; V was cut back by 9 bases and J by 5 bases. CDR3 residues: CASRTGTPDEQYF. The CDR3 bases are TGCGCCAGTAGGACAGGGACACCGGACGAGCAGTACTTC.

The sample holds many counts of this clonotype. The rearrangement links TRBV10-3 to TRBJ2-1, with D possibly matching TRBD2 (6 bases). Germline loops: CDR1 ENHRY, CDR2 SYGVKD. Trimming cost V 0 bases and J 5 bases, with 20 bases left between them. This CDR3 has 18 amino acids. CDR3 DNA sequence: TGTGCCATCAGTGAGTCCCCAGCTGGCGGGAAGGGGCACAATGAGCAGTTCTTC. It specifies CAISESPAGGKGHNEQFF.

The sample holds a few counts of this clonotype. V and J are TRBV18 and TRBJ2-1; no firm D call. The CDR3 runs 14 residues. V was trimmed by 2 bases and J by 5 bases, leaving 10 bases between them. Germline loops: CDR1 KGHSH, CDR2 LQKENI. The CDR3 coding sequence is TGTGCCAGCTCACCATCGACCGCGAACAATGAGCAGTTCTTC. It encodes CASSPSTANNEQFF.

This sequence joins TRBV20-1 and TRBJ2-4; 11 nucleotides match TRBD1. This CDR3 has 15 residues. V lost 6 bases to trimming and J lost 2 bases; unmatched junction nucleotides: 6. Germline values: CDR1 DFQATT, CDR2 SNEGSKA (reference sequence). CDR3 bases: TGCAGTGCCGCCGGGACAGGGGGGACCAAAAACATTCAGTACTTC. This encodes CSAAGTGGTKNIQYF.

The J gene is TRBJ2-3, the V gene TRBV5-6, with D possibly matching TRBD2 (5 bases). The CDR3 loop spans 14 amino acids. Looked up from germline, CDR1 is SGHDT and CDR2 is YYEEEE. V lost 7 bases to trimming and J lost 6 bases, with 18 bases between them. The CDR3 here is CASWYRLSEDTQYF. CDR3 DNA: TGTGCCAGCTGGTATAGACTATCCGAGGATACGCAGTATTTT. The complete variable domain, with remaining parts taken from reference TRBV5-6 and TRBJ2-3, reads DAGVTQSPTHLIKTRGQQVTLRCSPKSGHDTVSWYQQALGQGPQFIFQYYEEEERQRGNFPDRFSGHQFPNYSSELNVNALLLGDSALYLCASWYRLSEDTQYFGPGTRLTVL.